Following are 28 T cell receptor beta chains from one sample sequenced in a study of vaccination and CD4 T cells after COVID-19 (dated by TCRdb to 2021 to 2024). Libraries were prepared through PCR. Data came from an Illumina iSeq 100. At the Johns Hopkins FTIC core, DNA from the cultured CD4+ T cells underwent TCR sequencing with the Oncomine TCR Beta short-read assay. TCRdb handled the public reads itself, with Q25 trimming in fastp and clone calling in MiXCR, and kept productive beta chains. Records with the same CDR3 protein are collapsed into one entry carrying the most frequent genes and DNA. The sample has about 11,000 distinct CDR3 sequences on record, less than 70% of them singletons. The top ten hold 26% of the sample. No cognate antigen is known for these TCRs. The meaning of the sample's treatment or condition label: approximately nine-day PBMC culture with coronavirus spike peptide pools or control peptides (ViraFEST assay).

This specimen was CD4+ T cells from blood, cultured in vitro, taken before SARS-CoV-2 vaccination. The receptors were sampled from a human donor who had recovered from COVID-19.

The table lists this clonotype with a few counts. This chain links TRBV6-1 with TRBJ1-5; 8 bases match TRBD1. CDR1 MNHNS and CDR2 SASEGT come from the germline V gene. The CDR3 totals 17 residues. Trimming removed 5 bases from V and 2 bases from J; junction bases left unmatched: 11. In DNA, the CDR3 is TGTGCCAGCAGTCCGGGAGGACAGGGCGGACGCAATCAGCCCCAGCATTTT. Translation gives CASSPGGQGGRNQPQHF.

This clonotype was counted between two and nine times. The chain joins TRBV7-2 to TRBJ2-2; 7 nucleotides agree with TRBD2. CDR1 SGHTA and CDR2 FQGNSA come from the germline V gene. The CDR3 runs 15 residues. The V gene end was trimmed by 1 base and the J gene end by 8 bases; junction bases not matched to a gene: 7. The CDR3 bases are TGTGCCAGCAGCTTAGTTATAACGGGAGGAGGGGAGCTGTTTTTT. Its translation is CASSLVITGGGELFF.

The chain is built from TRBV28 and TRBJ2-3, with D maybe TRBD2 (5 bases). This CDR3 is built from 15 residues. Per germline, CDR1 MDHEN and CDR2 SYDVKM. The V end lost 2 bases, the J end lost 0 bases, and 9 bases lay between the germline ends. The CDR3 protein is CASSLPGISTDTQYF. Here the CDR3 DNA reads TGTGCCAGCAGTTTACCGGGGATTAGCACAGATACGCAGTATTTT.

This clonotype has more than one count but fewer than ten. CDR3 loop: CSANTGQVDGYTF. CDR3 DNA sequence: TGCAGTGCTAATACGGGACAGGTCGATGGCTACACCTTC. This rearrangement joins TRBV20-1 to TRBJ1-2; 8 positions match TRBD1. The V gene's germline CDR1 is DFQATT and CDR2 SNEGSKA (reference sequence). The CDR3 totals 13 residues. J was trimmed by 6 bases and V by 4 bases; bases with no gene match: 7.

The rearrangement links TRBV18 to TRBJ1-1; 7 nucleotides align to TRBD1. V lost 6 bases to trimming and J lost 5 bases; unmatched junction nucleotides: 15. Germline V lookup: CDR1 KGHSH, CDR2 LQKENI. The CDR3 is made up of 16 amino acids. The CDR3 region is CASSLRQTGVGTEAFF. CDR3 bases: TGTGCCAGCTCGTTACGACAAACAGGGGTCGGGACTGAAGCTTTCTTT.

Here the CDR3 DNA reads TGTGCCACCCCAGGGGGACGGTTACCCCTTTGCGACACCTTC. Its protein product is CATPGGRLPLCDTF. The rearrangement uses TRBV2 and TRBJ1-2; 7 bases line up with TRBD1. This CDR3 is built from 14 residues. Per the germline V gene, CDR1 is SNHLY and CDR2 is FYNNEI. Unmatched junction bases numbered 20, after V lost 10 bases and J lost 12 bases.

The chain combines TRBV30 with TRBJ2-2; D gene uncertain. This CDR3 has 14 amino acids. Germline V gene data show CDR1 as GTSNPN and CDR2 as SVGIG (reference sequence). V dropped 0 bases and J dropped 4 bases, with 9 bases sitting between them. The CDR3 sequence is CAWSVGQLTGELFF. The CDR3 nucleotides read TGTGCCTGGAGTGTAGGTCAGCTCACCGGGGAGCTGTTTTTT.

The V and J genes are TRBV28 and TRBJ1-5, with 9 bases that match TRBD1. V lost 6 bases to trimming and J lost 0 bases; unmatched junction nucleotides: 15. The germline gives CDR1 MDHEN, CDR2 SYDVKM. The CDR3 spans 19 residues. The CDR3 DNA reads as TGTGCCAGCAGCAACCCGGGACAGGGAGAGTGGGTTAGCAATCAGCCCCAGCATTTT. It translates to CASSNPGQGEWVSNQPQHF.

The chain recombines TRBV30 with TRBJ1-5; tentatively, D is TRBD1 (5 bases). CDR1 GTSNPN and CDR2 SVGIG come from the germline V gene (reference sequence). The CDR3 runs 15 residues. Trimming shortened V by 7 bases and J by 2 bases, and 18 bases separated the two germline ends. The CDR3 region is CAYSRRGDRNQPQHF. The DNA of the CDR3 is TGTGCCTACTCCAGGCGGGGGGATCGCAATCAGCCCCAGCATTTT.

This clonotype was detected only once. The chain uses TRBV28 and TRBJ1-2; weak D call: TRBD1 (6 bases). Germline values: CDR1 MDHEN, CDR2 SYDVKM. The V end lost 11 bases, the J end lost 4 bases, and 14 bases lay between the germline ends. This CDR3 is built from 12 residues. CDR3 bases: TGTGCCGGGGGGGGCAGAAGCTATGGCTACACCTTC. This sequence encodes CAGGGRSYGYTF.

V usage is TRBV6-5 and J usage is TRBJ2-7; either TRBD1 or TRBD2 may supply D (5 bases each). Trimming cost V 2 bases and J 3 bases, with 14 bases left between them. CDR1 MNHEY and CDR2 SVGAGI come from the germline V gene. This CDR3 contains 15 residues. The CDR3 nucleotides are TGTGCCAGCAGTTACCCGACAGTCCGGGGCTACGAGCAGTACTTC. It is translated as CASSYPTVRGYEQYF.

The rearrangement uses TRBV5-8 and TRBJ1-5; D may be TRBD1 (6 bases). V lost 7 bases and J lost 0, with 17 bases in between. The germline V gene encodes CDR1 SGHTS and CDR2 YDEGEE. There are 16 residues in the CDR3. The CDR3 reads CASRGGATHSNQPQHF. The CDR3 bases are TGTGCCAGCCGCGGGGGGGCTACCCATAGCAATCAGCCCCAGCATTTT.

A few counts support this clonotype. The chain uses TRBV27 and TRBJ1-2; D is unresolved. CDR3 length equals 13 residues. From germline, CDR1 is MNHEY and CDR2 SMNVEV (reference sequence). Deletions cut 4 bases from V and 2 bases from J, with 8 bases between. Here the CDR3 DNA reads TGTGCCAGCAGTTACAACCTCAACTATGGCTACACCTTC. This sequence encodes CASSYNLNYGYTF.

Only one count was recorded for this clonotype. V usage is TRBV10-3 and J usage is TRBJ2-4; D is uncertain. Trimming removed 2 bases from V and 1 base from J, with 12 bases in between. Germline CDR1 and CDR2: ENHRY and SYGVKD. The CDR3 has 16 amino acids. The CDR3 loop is CAISETVSLAKNIQYF. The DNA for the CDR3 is TGTGCCATCAGTGAGACAGTTTCTTTGGCCAAAAACATTCAGTACTTC.

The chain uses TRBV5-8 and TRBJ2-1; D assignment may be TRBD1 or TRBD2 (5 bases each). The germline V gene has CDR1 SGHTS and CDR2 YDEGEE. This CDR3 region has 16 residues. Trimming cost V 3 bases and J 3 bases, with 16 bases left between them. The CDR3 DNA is TGTGCCAGCAGCTCTCCCAGGGAGCAGAACTACAATGAGCAGTTCTTC. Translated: CASSSPREQNYNEQFF.

CDR3 sequence (DNA): TGCAGCGTTGGGGCGGGGACCTACAATGAGCAGTTCTTC. Protein: CSVGAGTYNEQFF. The chain carries TRBV29-1 and TRBJ2-1; D is perhaps TRBD2 (6 bases). The CDR3 totals 13 residues. V was shortened by 4 bases and J by 2 bases, with 9 bases between the two germline ends. Germline-derived CDR1 and CDR2 are SQVTM and ANQGSEA.

The CDR3 loop reads CASSYSTVAGANVLTF. The CDR3 nucleotides are TGTGCCAGCAGCTACAGTACCGTGGCTGGGGCCAACGTCCTGACTTTC. The V call is TRBV6-5, the J call TRBJ2-6; D call uncertain. V shed 6 bases and J shed 2 bases, with 14 bases lying between them. From germline, CDR1 is MNHEY and CDR2 SVGAGI. There are 16 residues in the CDR3.

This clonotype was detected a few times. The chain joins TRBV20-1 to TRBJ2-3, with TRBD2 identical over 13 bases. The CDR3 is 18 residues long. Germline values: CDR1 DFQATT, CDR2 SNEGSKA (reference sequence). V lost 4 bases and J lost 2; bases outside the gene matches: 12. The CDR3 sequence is CSATPTSGRAQITDTQYF. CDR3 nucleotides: TGCAGTGCTACCCCAACTAGCGGGAGGGCCCAGATCACAGATACGCAGTATTTT.

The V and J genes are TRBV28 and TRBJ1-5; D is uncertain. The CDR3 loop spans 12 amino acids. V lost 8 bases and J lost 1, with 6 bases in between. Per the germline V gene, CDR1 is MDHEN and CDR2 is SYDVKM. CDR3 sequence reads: CASHESNQPQHF. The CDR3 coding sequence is TGTGCCAGCCATGAAAGCAATCAGCCCCAGCATTTT.

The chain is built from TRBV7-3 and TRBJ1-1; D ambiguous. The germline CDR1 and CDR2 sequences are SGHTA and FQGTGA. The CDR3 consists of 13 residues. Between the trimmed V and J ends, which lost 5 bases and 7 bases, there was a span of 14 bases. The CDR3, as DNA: TGTGCCAGCAGCACGAATAGGGCTGGTGAAGCTTTCTTT. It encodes CASSTNRAGEAFF. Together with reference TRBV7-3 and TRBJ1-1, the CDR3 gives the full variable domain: GAGVSQTPSNKVTEKGKYVELRCDPISGHTALYWYRQSLGQGPEFLIYFQGTGAADDSGLPNDRFFAVRPEGSVSTLKIQRTERGDSAVYLCASSTNRAGEAFFGQGTRLTVV.

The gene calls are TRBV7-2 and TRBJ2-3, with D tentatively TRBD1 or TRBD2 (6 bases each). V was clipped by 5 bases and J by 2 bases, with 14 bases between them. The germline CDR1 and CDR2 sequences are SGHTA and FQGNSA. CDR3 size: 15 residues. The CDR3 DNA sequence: TGTGCCAGCAGCCCCGGGGGCGGGATCACAGATACGCAGTATTTT. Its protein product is CASSPGGGITDTQYF.

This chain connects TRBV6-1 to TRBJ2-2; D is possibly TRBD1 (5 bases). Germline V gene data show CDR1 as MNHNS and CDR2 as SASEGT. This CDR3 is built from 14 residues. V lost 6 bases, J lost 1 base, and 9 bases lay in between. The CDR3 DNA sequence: TGTGCCAGCAGCCTTGGACAGAACACCGGGGAGCTGTTTTTT. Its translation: CASSLGQNTGELFF.

The CDR3, as DNA: TGCAGTGCTAGAGATCCGGCAGCCAATCAGCCCCAGCATTTT. This codes for CSARDPAANQPQHF. The chain combines TRBV20-1 with TRBJ1-5; D uncertain. Germline CDR1 DFQATT, CDR2 SNEGSKA (reference sequence). The CDR3 consists of 14 residues. With 0 bases removed from V and 3 bases from J, the gap between germline ends came to 9 bases.

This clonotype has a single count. The CDR3 spells CAWNQQSTGELFF. The CDR3 DNA reads as TGTGCCTGGAACCAACAGAGCACCGGGGAGCTGTTTTTT. The chain links TRBV30 to TRBJ2-2; D gene unclear. V gave up 4 bases and J gave up 4 bases, with 10 bases separating them. The length of the CDR3 is 13 residues. The germline gives CDR1 GTSNPN, CDR2 SVGIG (reference sequence).

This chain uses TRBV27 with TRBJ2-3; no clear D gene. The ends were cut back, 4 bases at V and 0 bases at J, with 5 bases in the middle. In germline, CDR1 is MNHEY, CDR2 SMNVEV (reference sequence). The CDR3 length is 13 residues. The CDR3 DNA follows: TGTGCCAGCAGTTCCCATAGCACAGATACGCAGTATTTT. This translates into CASSSHSTDTQYF.

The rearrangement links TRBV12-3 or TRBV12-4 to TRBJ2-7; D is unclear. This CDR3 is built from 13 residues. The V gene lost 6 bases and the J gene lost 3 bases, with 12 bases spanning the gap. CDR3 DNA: TGTGCCAGCAGCCGGCAGCCCCACTACGAGCAGTACTTC. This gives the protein CASSRQPHYEQYF.

The CDR3 loop is CASSSGTGGTVHEQYF. In DNA, the CDR3 is TGTGCCAGCAGTTCTGGGACAGGGGGAACAGTCCACGAGCAGTACTTC. This rearrangement joins TRBV12-3 or TRBV12-4 to TRBJ2-7, with 11 bases lining up with TRBD1. This CDR3 is built from 16 residues. The junction had 10 bases not matched to a gene; V was cut back by 4 bases and J by 5 bases.

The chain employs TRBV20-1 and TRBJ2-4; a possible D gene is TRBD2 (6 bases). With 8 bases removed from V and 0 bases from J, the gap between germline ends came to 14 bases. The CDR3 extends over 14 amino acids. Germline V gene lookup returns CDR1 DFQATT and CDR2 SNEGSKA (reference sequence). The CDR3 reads CSSFGGLAKNIQYF. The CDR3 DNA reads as TGCAGTTCCTTCGGAGGGTTAGCCAAAAACATTCAGTACTTC.